This TCR beta chain was found in a study of technical replicates of blood from a handful of donors. Method: immunoSEQ multiplex PCR; TCRdb's copy keeps in-frame clones and lacks some. The table records roughly 80,000 clones, about 92% of them present only once. With 2 bases removed from V and 1 base from J, the gap between germline ends came to 12 bases. This CDR3 contains 15 residues. Germline loops: CDR1 MNHNS, CDR2 SASEGT. This chain links TRBV6-1 with TRBJ2-7; D is undetermined. The source is a human donor in good health. What was sequenced was T cells isolated from PBMCs. As DNA, the CDR3 is TGTGCCAGCAGTGAAACAGCCTCGTCTTCCTACGAGCAGTACTTC. This sequence encodes CASSETASSSYEQYF.